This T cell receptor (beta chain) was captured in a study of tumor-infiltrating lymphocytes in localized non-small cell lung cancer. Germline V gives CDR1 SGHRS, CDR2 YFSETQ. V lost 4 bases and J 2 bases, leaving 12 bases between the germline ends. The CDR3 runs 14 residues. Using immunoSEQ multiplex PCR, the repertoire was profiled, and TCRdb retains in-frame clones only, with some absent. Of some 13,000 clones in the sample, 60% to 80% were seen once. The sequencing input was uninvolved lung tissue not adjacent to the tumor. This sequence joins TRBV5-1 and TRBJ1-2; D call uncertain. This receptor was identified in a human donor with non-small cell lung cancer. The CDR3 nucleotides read TGCGCCAGCAGCCCCCGGCGGGCAAACTATGGCTACACCTTC. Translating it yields CASSPRRANYGYTF.